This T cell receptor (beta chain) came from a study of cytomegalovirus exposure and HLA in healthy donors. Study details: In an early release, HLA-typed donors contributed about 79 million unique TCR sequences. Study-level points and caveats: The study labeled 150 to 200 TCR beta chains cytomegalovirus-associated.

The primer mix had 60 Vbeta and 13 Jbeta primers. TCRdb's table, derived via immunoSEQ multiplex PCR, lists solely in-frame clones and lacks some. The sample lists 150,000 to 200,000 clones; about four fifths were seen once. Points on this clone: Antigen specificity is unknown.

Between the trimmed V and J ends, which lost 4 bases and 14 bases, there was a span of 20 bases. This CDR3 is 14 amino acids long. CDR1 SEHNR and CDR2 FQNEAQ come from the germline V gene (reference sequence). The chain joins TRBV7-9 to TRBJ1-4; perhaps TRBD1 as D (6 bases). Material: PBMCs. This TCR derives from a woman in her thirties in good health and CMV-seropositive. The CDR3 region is CASSWGIPRGGLFF. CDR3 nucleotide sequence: TGTGCCAGCAGCTGGGGTATTCCCAGGGGAGGGCTGTTTTTT.